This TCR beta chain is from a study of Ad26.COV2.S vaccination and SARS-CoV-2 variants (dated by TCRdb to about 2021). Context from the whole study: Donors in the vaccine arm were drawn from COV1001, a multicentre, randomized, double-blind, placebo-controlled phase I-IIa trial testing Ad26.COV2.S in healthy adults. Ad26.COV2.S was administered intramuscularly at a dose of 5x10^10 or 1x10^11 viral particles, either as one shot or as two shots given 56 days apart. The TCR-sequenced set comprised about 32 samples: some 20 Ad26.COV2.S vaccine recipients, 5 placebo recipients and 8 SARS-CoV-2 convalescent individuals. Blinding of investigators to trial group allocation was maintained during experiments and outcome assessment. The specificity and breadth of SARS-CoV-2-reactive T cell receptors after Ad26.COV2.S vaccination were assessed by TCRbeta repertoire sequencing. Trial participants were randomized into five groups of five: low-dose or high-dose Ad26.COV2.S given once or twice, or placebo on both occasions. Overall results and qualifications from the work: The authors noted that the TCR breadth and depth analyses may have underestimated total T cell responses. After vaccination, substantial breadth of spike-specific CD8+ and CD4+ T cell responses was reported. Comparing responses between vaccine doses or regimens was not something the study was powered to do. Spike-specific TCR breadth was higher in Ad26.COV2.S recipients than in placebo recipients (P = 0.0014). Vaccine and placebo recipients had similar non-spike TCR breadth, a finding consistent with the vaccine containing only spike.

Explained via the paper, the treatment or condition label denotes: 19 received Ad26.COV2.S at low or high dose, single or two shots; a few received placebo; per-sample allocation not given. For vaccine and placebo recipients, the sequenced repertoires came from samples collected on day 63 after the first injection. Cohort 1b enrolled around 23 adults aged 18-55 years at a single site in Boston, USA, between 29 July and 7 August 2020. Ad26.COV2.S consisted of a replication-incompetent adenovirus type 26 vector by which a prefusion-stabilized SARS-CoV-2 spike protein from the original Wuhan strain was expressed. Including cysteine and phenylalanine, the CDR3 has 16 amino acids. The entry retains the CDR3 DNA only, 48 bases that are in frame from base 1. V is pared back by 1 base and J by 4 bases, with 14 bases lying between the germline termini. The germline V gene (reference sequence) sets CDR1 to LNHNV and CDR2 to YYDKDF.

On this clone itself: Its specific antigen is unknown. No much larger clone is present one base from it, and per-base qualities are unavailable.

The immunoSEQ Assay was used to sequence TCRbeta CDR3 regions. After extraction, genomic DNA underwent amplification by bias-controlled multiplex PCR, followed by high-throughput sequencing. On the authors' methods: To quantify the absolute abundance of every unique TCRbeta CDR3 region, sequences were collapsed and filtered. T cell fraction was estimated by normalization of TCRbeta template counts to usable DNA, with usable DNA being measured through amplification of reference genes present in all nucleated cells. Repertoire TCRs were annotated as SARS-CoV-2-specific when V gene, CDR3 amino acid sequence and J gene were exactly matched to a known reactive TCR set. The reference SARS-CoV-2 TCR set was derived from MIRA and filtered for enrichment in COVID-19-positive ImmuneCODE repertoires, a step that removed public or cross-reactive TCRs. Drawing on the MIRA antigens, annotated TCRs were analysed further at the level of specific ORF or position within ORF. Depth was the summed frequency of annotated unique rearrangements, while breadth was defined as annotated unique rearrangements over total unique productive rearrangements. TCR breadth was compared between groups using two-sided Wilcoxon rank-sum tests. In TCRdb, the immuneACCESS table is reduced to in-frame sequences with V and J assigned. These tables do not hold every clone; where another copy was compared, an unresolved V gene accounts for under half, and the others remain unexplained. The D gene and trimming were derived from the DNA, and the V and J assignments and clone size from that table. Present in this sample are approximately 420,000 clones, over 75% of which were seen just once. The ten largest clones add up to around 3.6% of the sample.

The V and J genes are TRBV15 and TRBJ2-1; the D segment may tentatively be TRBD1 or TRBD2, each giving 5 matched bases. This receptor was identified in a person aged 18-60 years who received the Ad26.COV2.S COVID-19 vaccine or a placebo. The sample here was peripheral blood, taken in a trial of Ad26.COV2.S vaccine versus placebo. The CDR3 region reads CATSRGRDLLYNEQFF. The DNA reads TGTGCCACCAGCAGAGGACGGGACCTTCTTTACAATGAGCAGTTCTTC.